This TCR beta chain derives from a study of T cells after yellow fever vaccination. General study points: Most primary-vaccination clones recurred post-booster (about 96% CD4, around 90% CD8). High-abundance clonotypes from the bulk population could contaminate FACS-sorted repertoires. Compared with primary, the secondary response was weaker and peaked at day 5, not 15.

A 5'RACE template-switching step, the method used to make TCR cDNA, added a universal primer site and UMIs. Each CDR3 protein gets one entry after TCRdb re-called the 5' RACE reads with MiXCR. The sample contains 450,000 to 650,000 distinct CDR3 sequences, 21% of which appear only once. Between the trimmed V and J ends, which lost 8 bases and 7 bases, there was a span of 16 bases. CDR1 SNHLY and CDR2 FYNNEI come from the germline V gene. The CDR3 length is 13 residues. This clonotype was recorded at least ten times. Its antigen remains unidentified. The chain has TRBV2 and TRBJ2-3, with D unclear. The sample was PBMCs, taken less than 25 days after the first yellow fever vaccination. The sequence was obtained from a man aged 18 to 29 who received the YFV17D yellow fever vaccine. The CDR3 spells CASQDPDPNTQYF. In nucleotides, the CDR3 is TGTGCCAGCCAGGACCCCGATCCCAATACGCAGTATTTT.